The sequence of this T cell receptor (beta chain) was determined in a study of blood T cell repertoires in COVID-19. Turning to the study itself: The analysed material was cDNA or gDNA that came from T cells, B-cell-depleted T cells, or PBMCs.

The CDR3 length is 13 residues. Looked up from germline, CDR1 is SQVTM and CDR2 is ANQGSEA. V was pared by 6 bases and J by 6 bases, with 15 bases between. The protocol was immunoSEQ multiplex PCR, while the TCRdb copy is restricted to in-frame clones and leaves out a portion. The sample records a few hundred thousand clones, 70% to 90% being singletons. The clonotype comes from a young man with active or convalescent COVID-19. The material sequenced was peripheral blood. The chain recombines TRBV29-1 with TRBJ2-1; TRBD2 is a possible D gene (5 bases). The CDR3 is CSVEGSIGNEQFF. The DNA of the CDR3 is TGCAGCGTAGAGGGAAGTATTGGCAATGAGCAGTTCTTC.